This note documents a single T cell receptor (beta chain) sequence. These data are taken from a study of blood T cells in healthy people across ages. A second PCR, run for about 6 to 11 cycles, used a sample-barcoded 5' primer plus a J-beta primer mix. TCRdb reprocessed the 5' RACE reads with MiXCR, giving one entry per CDR3 protein. The table has roughly 800,000 distinct CDR3 sequences, roughly 64% seen once. Germline lookup yields CDR1 MDHEN and CDR2 SYDVKM. With V trimmed by 3 bases and J by 4 bases, 2 bases remained unmatched. This CDR3 has 14 amino acids. Source material: blood. The TCR sequence derives from a man under 40 in good health. J is TRBJ2-5 and V is TRBV28; 10 bases are shared with TRBD1. CDR3 bases: TGTGCCAGCAGTTTCGACAGGGGGCGAGAGACCCAGTACTTC. Encoded protein: CASSFDRGRETQYF.